These 10 T cell receptor beta chains originate from one sample sequenced in a study of T cell repertoires in cytomegalovirus infection. Which antigens these TCRs recognize remains unknown. TCRdb re-analysed the reads in MiXCR, keeping a single row per CDR3 protein. Of some 940,000 distinct CDR3 sequences in the sample, about a third were seen once. The input for sequencing was cultured CD8+ T cells from PBMCs, taken from culture after CMV antigen stimulation. The receptors come from a human donor in good health (CMV status not recorded). Some clones in this sample may be carry-over from other donors' samples.

Concerning this clonotype itself: The junction and the germline gene differ at one end; a read error may be behind it. The rearrangement uses TRBV5-1 and TRBJ1-5, with D possibly matching TRBD1 (5 bases). From germline, CDR1 is SGHRS and CDR2 YFSETQ. The CDR3 covers 10 residues. In nucleotides, the CDR3 is TGCGCCAGCAGCTGGCTAAAGGAGGGGTTT. It encodes CASSWLKEGF.

The rearrangement joins TRBV4-1 to TRBJ1-1; D uncertain. The V end lost 3 bases, the J end lost 5 bases, and 16 bases lay between the germline ends. Germline V gene sequence: CDR1 MGHRA, CDR2 YSYEKL. There are 15 residues in the CDR3. CDR3: CASSHDVGPRTEAFF. For the CDR3, the DNA is TGCGCCAGCAGCCACGACGTGGGCCCGAGGACTGAAGCTTTCTTT.

The chain couples TRBV20-1 to TRBJ2-5; 12 bases align to TRBD2. Germline V gene data show CDR1 as DFQATT and CDR2 as SNEGSKA (reference sequence). This CDR3 has 21 amino acids. The junction had 26 bases not matched to a gene; V was cut back by 6 bases and J by 3 bases. CDR3 bases: TGCAGTGCCCCTATCCCGGGACAGGGTGAAACTAGCGGGGGGCCAGAAGAGACCCAGTACTTC. Amino acid sequence: CSAPIPGQGETSGGPEETQYF.

The chain joins TRBV28 to TRBJ1-2; 7 bases are a match to TRBD1. CDR3 size: 17 residues. The V gene's germline CDR1 is MDHEN and CDR2 SYDVKM. With V trimmed by 1 base and J by 4 bases, 12 bases remained unmatched. The CDR3 coding sequence is TGTGCCAGCAGTTTATCAATCCGCGACAGGGACATCTATGGCTACACCTTC. Protein sequence: CASSLSIRDRDIYGYTF.

Concerning this clonotype: The junction departs from germline at one end; a sequencing error may be responsible. The chain joins TRBV6-8 to TRBJ2-5, with 11 bases lining up with TRBD2. The germline CDR1 and CDR2 sequences are MNHGY and SAAAGT. This CDR3 contains 22 residues. In DNA form, the CDR3 reads TGTGTCAGCAGTTACAGGGGCCCGTGGAGCCTAGCGGGGGGCGCCTACCAAGAGACCCAGTACTTC. As protein: CVSSYRGPWSLAGGAYQETQYF.

Comments on this clonotype: A read error may explain this, as a much larger clone is one base away. V is TRBV7-2 and J is TRBJ1-6; 10 nucleotides align to TRBD1. The CDR3 spans 16 residues. CDR1 and CDR2 (germline): SGHTA, FQGNSA. The CDR3 coding sequence is TGTGTCAGCAGCCGAACTCGGGACAGGGGACGTTCACCCCTCCACTTT. Translation: CVSSRTRDRGRSPLHF.

V and J are TRBV27 and TRBJ1-2, with a possible D match to TRBD1 (6 bases). CDR3 size: 13 residues. Trimming removed 3 bases at V and 8 bases at J, with 13 bases between. Germline CDR1 is MNHEY and CDR2 is SMNVEV (reference sequence). CDR3 nucleotides: TGTGCCAGCAGTTTTTCGACAGGAAGCGGCTACACCTTC. This sequence encodes CASSFSTGSGYTF.

As for this clonotype: A much larger clonotype is one base distant, so this may be a read error. The missing conserved phenylalanine or tryptophan at the end of this CDR3 makes a read error likely. V and J are TRBV7-7 and TRBJ2-2; TRBD1 agrees at 10 bases. The CDR3 is 15 amino acids. CDR1 SSHAT and CDR2 FNYEAQ come from the germline V gene (reference sequence). Here the CDR3 reads CASSFGTGETGELFS. The DNA of the CDR3 is TGTGCTAGCAGCTTCGGGACAGGGGAAACCGGGGAGCTGTTTTCT.

The V gene is TRBV20-1, the J gene TRBJ1-3; tentative D call: TRBD1 (6 bases). This CDR3 is built from 19 residues. Deletions cut 3 bases from V and 6 bases from J, with 30 bases between. Germline CDR1 is DFQATT and CDR2 is SNEGSKA (reference sequence). The CDR3 loop reads CSASTWTVRGQGFLNTIYF. CDR3 bases: TGCAGTGCTAGTACTTGGACGGTACGGGGACAAGGTTTCTTAAACACCATATATTTT.

This clonotype turned up a few times. V usage is TRBV10-1 and J usage is TRBJ2-1; D not resolved. The CDR3 has 14 amino acids. Looked up from germline, CDR1 is WNHNN and CDR2 is SYGVQD (reference sequence). Trimming shortened V by 0 bases and J by 12 bases, and 15 bases separated the two germline ends. CDR3 sequence reads: CASSESSRIGRQFF. The CDR3 DNA sequence: TGCGCCAGCAGTGAGTCCAGCAGGATCGGTCGGCAGTTCTTC.